This T cell receptor (beta chain) was captured by sequencing in a study of blood T cell repertoires in COVID-19. About the research overall: The cDNA or gDNA used as material had been derived from T cells, B-cell-depleted T cells, or PBMCs.

Clones were sequenced by immunoSEQ multiplex PCR, and TCRdb holds only the in-frame ones, with some missing. The sample has roughly 200,000 clones, more than 70% seen once. Per germline, CDR1 MNHEY and CDR2 SVGAGI. The V end lost 5 bases, the J end lost 5 bases, and 16 bases lay between the germline ends. This CDR3 is 14 amino acids long. Specimen: peripheral blood. The rearrangement links TRBV6-5 to TRBJ2-7; tentative D call: TRBD2 (6 bases). This receptor was taken from a woman older than 75 with active or convalescent COVID-19. The chain's CDR3 is CASSNPGGSHEQYF. The CDR3 nucleotides read TGTGCCAGCAGTAACCCTGGAGGGTCCCACGAGCAGTACTTC.